This passage covers 10 T cell receptor beta chains from one sample sequenced in a study of blood T cell repertoires in COVID-19. Profiling relied on immunoSEQ multiplex PCR, and the TCRdb table lists in-frame clones only, not all of them. The table records 250,000 or so clones, 90% of them present only once. What was sequenced was peripheral blood. These receptors all come from an older woman with COVID-19, enrolled during active disease.

V is TRBV6-6 and J is TRBJ1-3; 8 bases are shared with TRBD1. With V trimmed by 4 bases and J by 1 base, 6 bases remained unmatched. The CDR3 has 16 residues. Germline V CDR1 and CDR2: MNHNY, SVGAGI (reference sequence). In nucleotides, the CDR3 is TGTGCCAGCAGTTCCAGGACAGGGTCGTCTGGAAACACCATATATTTT. This encodes CASSSRTGSSGNTIYF.

J is TRBJ1-2 and V is TRBV12-3 or TRBV12-4; D gene unclear. The CDR3 has 13 amino acids. V was shortened by 3 bases and J by 2 bases, with 7 bases between the two germline ends. CDR3 in amino acids: CASSFSPNYGYTF. Written as DNA, the CDR3 is TGTGCCAGCAGTTTCTCCCCCAACTATGGCTACACCTTC.

This chain joins TRBV6-5 and TRBJ1-6, with 7 bases fitting TRBD1. In germline, CDR1 is MNHEY, CDR2 SVGAGI. J gave up 9 bases and V 7 bases, and 6 bases lay outside the gene matches. The CDR3 sequence is 13 residues long. The CDR3 sequence is CASTSDRFSPLHF. For the CDR3, the DNA is TGTGCCAGCACCTCGGACAGGTTTTCACCCCTCCACTTT.

V is TRBV12-3 or TRBV12-4 and J is TRBJ1-6, with 7 bases fitting TRBD1. The CDR3 is 12 residues long. V was clipped by 8 bases and J by 6 bases; unmatched bases: 1. The chain's CDR3 is CASGDSNSPLHF. Written as DNA, the CDR3 is TGTGCCAGCGGGGACAGTAATTCACCCCTCCACTTT.

This rearrangement joins TRBV21-1 to TRBJ2-7; the DNA was not compared with TRBD2, the D call given in the table. TRBV21-1 is a known pseudogene. The CDR3 covers 15 residues. CDR3 protein: CASTPAGRPSYEQYF. In DNA form, the CDR3 reads TGTGCCAGCACCCCAGCGGGAAGGCCCTCCTACGAGCAGTACTTC.

The V and J genes are TRBV7-2 and TRBJ2-3; possible D gene TRBD2, 5 bases. V lost 4 bases and J lost 3, with 11 bases in between. Germline V CDR1 and CDR2: SGHTA, FQGNSA. CDR3 length equals 14 residues. CDR3 sequence reads: CASSWPGMTDTQYF. The CDR3 DNA is TGTGCCAGCAGCTGGCCGGGGATGACAGATACGCAGTATTTT.

This chain links TRBV5-4 with TRBJ2-3, with D possibly matching TRBD2 (5 bases). This CDR3 region has 14 residues. CDR1 is SGHNT, CDR2 YYREEE, per germline (reference sequence). Deletions cut 0 bases from V and 5 bases from J, with 10 bases between. The CDR3 coding sequence is TGTGCCAGCAGCTTGGTACATGAGGGAGATACGCAGTATTTT. This translates into CASSLVHEGDTQYF.

The chain has TRBV7-3 and TRBJ1-6; the match to TRBD1 covers 7 bases. CDR3 length equals 14 residues. The junction had 6 bases not matched to a gene; V was cut back by 6 bases and J by 7 bases. Per the germline V gene, CDR1 is SGHTA and CDR2 is FQGTGA. The DNA of the CDR3 is TGTGCCAGCAGTCCGACAGGGATCAATTCACCCCTCCACTTT. It codes for CASSPTGINSPLHF.

This clone came up a few times. The chain joins TRBV9 to TRBJ2-2, with TRBD2 identical over 11 bases. With 4 bases clipped from V and 1 base from J, the junction kept 6 bases outside the gene matches. This CDR3 is built from 17 residues. Germline values: CDR1 SGDLS, CDR2 YYNGEE. CDR3 sequence (DNA): TGTGCCAGCAGCCCCACCGGACTAGCGGGGAACACCGGGGAGCTGTTTTTT. Residues: CASSPTGLAGNTGELFF.

Here the CDR3 reads CASSRRDRHSGEAFF. The DNA for the CDR3 is TGTGCCAGCAGCCGGCGGGACAGACACTCGGGGGAAGCTTTCTTT. The chain employs TRBV13 and TRBJ1-1, with 7 bases matching TRBD1. V dropped 5 bases and J dropped 8; count of bases not matched to a gene: 14. The CDR3 runs 15 residues. CDR1 PRHDT and CDR2 FYEKMQ come from the germline V gene (reference sequence).